This record covers a single T cell receptor beta chain. These data originate in a study of cytomegalovirus exposure and HLA in healthy donors. The V gene's germline CDR1 is MNHEY and CDR2 SVGAGI. V was cut by 4 bases and J by 9 bases, with 16 bases left in between. The CDR3 totals 15 residues. It was with 60 Vbeta and 13 Jbeta primers that the PCR ran. Assay used: immunoSEQ multiplex PCR; TCRdb lists only in-frame clones, some missing. In the table there are roughly 130,000 clones, 55% to 75% of which are singletons. This TCR was sampled from a man aged 25 to 40 in good health and CMV-seropositive. The V gene is TRBV6-5, the J gene TRBJ1-6; the D is unclear. Sample: PBMCs. The CDR3 DNA reads TGTGCCAGCAGTTCGCGGACTGAGAACTCTTCACCCCTCCACTTT. Translation: CASSSRTENSSPLHF.